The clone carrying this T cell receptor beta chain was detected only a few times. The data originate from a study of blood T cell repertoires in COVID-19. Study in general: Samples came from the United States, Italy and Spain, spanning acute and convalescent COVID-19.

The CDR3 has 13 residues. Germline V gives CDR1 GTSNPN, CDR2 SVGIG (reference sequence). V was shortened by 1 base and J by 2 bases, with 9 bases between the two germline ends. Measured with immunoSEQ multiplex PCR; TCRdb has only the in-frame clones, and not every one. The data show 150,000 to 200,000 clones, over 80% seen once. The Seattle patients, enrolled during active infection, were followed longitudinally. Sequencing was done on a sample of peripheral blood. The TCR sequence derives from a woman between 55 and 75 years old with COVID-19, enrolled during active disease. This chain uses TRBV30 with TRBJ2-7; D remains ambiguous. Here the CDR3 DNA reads TGTGCCTGGAGTGGGCAGTTCGCCTACGAGCAGTACTTC. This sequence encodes CAWSGQFAYEQYF.